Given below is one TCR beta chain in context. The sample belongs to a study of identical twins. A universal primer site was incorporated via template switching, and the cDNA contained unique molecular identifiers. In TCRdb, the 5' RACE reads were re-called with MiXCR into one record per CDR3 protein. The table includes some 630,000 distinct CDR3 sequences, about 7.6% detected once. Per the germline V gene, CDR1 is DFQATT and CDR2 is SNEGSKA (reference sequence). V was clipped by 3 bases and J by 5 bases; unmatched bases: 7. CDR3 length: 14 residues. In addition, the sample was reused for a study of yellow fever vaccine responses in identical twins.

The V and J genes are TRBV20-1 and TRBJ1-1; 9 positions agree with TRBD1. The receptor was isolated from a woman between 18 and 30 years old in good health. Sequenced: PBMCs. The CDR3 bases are TGCAGTGCTAGTGTCAGGGACAGGGAAACTGAAGCTTTCTTT. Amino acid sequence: CSASVRDRETEAFF.